This T cell receptor beta chain was recorded in a study of type 1 regulatory T cells. The wider study: T-allo10 is an in vitro-generated, Tr1-enriched CD4 T cell product specific for alloantigen.

MiXCR was run by TCRdb on the reads, yielding one entry per CDR3 protein. The sample consists of about 68,000 distinct CDR3 sequences, about 62% of them appearing once. V was pared by 1 base and J by 6 bases, with 5 bases of the junction left unmatched. The CDR3 has 15 residues. Germline V lookup: CDR1 SGDLS, CDR2 YYNGEE. In the case of this clonotype: The antigen is undetermined.

Sequencing was done on a sample of cultured T cells, either the whole culture or a sorted T cell fraction (not recorded which). As for subset: Tr1-enriched cell product generated in vitro against host alloantigens. The source is a human donor in good health. The chain employs TRBV9 and TRBJ1-5; 9 nucleotides line up with TRBD1. As DNA, the CDR3 is TGTGCCAGCAGCGTAACAGGGGGCTCGAGTCAGCCCCAGCATTTT. This encodes CASSVTGGSSQPQHF.